This TCR beta chain was found in a study of CD8 T cells in ankylosing spondylitis. The study, taken as a whole, reports: Seemingly distinctive of ankylosing spondylitis blood was a TCR beta motif formed by eight highly homologous variants.

About this clonotype: Antigen specificity is unknown.

The CDR3 consists of 15 residues. With 6 bases clipped from V and 2 bases from J, the junction kept 5 bases outside the gene matches. MiXCR was run by TCRdb on the 5' RACE reads, yielding one entry per CDR3 protein. The data hold approximately 130,000 distinct CDR3 sequences, with roughly 9% observed a single time. This receptor was taken from a male donor with ankylosing spondylitis or in good health (not recorded which). This sequence joins TRBV12-3 or TRBV12-4 and TRBJ2-1, with 9 bases matching TRBD2. The sequencing input was blood, either unsorted or a sorted T cell fraction (not recorded which). The CDR3 DNA is TGTGCCAGCAGCCGGAGCGGGAGGACCTACAATGAGCAGTTCTTC. The encoded protein is CASSRSGRTYNEQFF.